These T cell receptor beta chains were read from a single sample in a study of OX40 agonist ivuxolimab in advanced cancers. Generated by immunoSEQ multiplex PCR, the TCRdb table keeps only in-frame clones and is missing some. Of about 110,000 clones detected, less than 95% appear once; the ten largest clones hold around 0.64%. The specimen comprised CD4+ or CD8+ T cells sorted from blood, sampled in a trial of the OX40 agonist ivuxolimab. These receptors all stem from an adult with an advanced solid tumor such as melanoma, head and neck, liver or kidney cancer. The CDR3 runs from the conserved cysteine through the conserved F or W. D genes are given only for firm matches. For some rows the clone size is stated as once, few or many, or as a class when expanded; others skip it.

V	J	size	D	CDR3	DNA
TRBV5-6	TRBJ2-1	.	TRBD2	CASSLGLAGGRANEQFF	TGTGCCAGCAGCCTGGGACTAGCGGGGGGCAGGGCCAATGAGCAGTTCTTC
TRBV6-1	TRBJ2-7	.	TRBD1	CASSEPTGTGLYEQYF	TGTGCCAGCAGTGAACCTACCGGGACAGGGCTCTACGAGCAGTACTTC
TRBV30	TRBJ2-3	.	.	CAWTLEGTQYF	TGTGCCTGGACCCTTGAAGGCACGCAGTATTTT
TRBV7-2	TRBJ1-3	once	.	CASRQTVSGNTIYF	TGTGCCAGCAGACAGACAGTTTCTGGAAACACCATATATTTT
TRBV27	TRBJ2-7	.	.	CASSLHRVQYF	TGTGCCAGCAGCCTCCATCGGGTGCAGTACTTC
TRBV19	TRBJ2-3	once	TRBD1	CASTMGQGSRTQYF	TGTGCCAGTACGATGGGACAGGGTAGTCGTACGCAGTATTTT
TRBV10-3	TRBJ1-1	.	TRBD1	CAISRTGDMNTEAFF	TGTGCCATCAGCAGGACAGGGGACATGAACACTGAAGCTTTCTTT
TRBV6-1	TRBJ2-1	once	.	CASTPVGAGNEQFF	TGTGCCAGCACCCCCGTTGGGGCTGGCAATGAGCAGTTCTTC
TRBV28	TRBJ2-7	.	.	CASSYPRGRVSYEQYF	TGTGCCAGCAGTTACCCTCGGGGTAGAGTCTCCTACGAGCAGTACTTC
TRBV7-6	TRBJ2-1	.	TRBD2	CASSSLSGGAYNEQFF	TGTGCCAGCAGCTCACTAAGCGGGGGGGCTTACAATGAGCAGTTCTTC
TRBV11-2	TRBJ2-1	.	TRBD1	CASSSLDRGSYNEQFF	TGTGCCAGCAGCTCCCTCGACAGGGGCTCCTACAATGAGCAGTTCTTC
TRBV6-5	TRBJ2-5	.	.	CASSYFPSQETQYF	TGTGCCAGCAGTTACTTCCCCAGCCAAGAGACCCAGTACTTC
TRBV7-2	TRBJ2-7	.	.	CASSADGYEQYF	TGTGCCAGCAGCGCGGACGGCTACGAGCAGTACTTC
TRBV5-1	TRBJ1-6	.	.	CASSLGQGQVASPLHF	TGCGCCAGCAGCTTGGGGCAGGGACAAGTTGCCTCACCCCTCCACTTT
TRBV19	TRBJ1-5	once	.	CASSIQQGNQPQHF	TGTGCCAGTAGTATTCAACAGGGCAATCAGCCCCAGCATTTT
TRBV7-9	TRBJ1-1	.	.	CASSLTTEAFF	TGTGCCAGCAGCTTAACGACTGAAGCTTTCTTT
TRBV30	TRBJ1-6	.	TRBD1	CAWSLGGTEDSPLHF	TGTGCCTGGAGCCTAGGGGGGACAGAAGATTCACCCCTCCACTTT
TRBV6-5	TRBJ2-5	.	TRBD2	CASSYGLADQETQYF	TGTGCCAGCAGTTACGGACTAGCGGACCAAGAGACCCAGTACTTC
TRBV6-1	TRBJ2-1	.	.	CASSGQAPTGEQFF	TGTGCCAGCAGTGGACAGGCCCCCACGGGTGAGCAGTTCTTC
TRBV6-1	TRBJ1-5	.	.	CASSEGPPNQPQHF	TGTGCCAGCAGTGAAGGCCCCCCTAATCAGCCCCAGCATTTT
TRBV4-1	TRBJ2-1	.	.	CASSQDYNEQFF	TGCGCCAGCAGCCAAGATTACAATGAGCAGTTCTTC
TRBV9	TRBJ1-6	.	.	CASSVEAGESPLHF	TGTGCCAGCAGCGTAGAGGCAGGGGAATCACCCCTCCACTTT
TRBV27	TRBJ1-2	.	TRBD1	CASSLRRGTGDYGYTF	TGTGCCAGCAGTTTACGACGCGGGACAGGGGACTATGGCTACACCTTC
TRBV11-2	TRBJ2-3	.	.	CASSLARGSDTQYF	TGTGCCAGCAGCTTAGCTCGGGGATCCGATACGCAGTATTTT
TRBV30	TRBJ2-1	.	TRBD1	CAWKSGQGDSGQFF	TGTGCCTGGAAATCGGGACAGGGGGATTCGGGGCAGTTCTTC
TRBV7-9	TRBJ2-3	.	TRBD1	CASSLGDRGLSTDTQYF	TGTGCCAGCAGCTTAGGGGACAGGGGGCTTAGCACAGATACGCAGTATTTT
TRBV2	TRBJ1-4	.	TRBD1	CASTGTGGPAGNEKLFF	TGTGCCAGCACCGGCACAGGGGGACCGGCTGGCAATGAAAAACTGTTTTTT
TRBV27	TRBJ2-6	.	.	CASSPGLTSGANVLTF	TGTGCCAGCAGCCCGGGACTGACCTCTGGGGCCAACGTCCTGACTTTC
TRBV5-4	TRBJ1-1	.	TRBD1	CASSLQQGMPEAFF	TGTGCCAGCAGCCTACAACAGGGGATGCCTGAAGCTTTCTTT
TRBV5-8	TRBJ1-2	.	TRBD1	CASSLGPGTVGGYTF	TGTGCCAGCAGCTTGGGGCCCGGGACAGTCGGTGGCTACACCTTC
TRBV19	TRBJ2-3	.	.	CASSMLGQDTDTQYF	TGTGCCAGTAGTATGCTAGGCCAGGACACAGATACGCAGTATTTT
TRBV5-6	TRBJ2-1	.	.	CASSYTGREQFF	TGTGCCAGCAGCTATACAGGGCGTGAGCAGTTCTTC
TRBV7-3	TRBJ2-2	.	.	CASSFGGLTGELFF	TGTGCCAGCAGCTTCGGTGGACTCACCGGGGAGCTGTTTTTT
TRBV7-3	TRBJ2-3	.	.	CASSSGGAADTQYF	TGTGCCAGCAGCTCGGGGGGCGCCGCAGATACGCAGTATTTT
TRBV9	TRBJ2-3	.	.	CASSVGISSSTDTQYF	TGTGCCAGCAGCGTAGGAATAAGCTCTAGCACAGATACGCAGTATTTT
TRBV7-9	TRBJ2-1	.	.	CASSLGVGNGNEQFF	TGTGCCAGCAGCTTAGGGGTAGGCAACGGGAATGAGCAGTTCTTC
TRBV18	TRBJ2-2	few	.	CASSIADTGELFF	TGTGCCAGCTCAATAGCAGACACCGGGGAGCTGTTTTTT
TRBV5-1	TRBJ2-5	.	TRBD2	CASSLVSGGTQETQYF	TGCGCCAGCAGCTTGGTATCGGGGGGGACCCAAGAGACCCAGTACTTC
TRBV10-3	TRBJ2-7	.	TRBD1	CAISGVGTGVSYEQYF	TGTGCCATCAGTGGAGTGGGGACAGGGGTTAGCTACGAGCAGTACTTC
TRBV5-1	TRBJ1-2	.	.	CASSPEWGHGYTF	TGCGCCAGCAGCCCTGAGTGGGGCCATGGCTACACCTTC
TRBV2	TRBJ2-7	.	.	CASRVLKVSEQYF	TGTGCCAGCAGGGTCCTTAAAGTCTCCGAGCAGTACTTC
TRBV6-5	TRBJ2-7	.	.	CASSYRRVAYEQYF	TGTGCCAGCAGTTACCGGAGGGTTGCCTACGAGCAGTACTTC
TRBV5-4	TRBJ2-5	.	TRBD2	CASSLVAGGDQETQYF	TGTGCCAGCAGCTTGGTAGCGGGGGGCGACCAAGAGACCCAGTACTTC
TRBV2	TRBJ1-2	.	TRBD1	CASSIRTGSNGYTF	TGTGCCAGCAGTATTCGGACAGGCTCGAACGGCTACACCTTC
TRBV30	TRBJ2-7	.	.	CAWAATYEQYF	TGTGCCTGGGCCGCTACCTACGAGCAGTACTTC
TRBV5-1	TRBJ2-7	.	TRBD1	CASSPGTGAYEQYF	TGCGCCAGCAGCCCGGGGACAGGGGCCTACGAGCAGTACTTC
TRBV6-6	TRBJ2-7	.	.	CASSSGTNFYEQYF	TGTGCCAGCAGCAGCGGGACAAATTTCTACGAGCAGTACTTC
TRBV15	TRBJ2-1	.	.	CATSRDRNEQFF	TGTGCCACCAGCAGAGATAGGAATGAGCAGTTCTTC
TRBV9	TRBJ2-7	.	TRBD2	CASKFMWGGASGSLIYEQYF	TGTGCCAGCAAATTCATGTGGGGAGGGGCTAGCGGGAGCCTCATTTACGAGCAGTACTTC
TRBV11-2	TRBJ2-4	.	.	CASSSLGWDMKIQYF	TGTGCCAGCAGCTCGCTGGGTTGGGACATGAAAATTCAGTACTTC
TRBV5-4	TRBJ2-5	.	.	CASNFRGQETQYF	TGTGCCAGCAATTTTAGGGGCCAGGAGACCCAGTACTTC
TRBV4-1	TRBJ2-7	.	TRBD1	CASSQLGTGAKVRQYF	TGCGCCAGCAGCCAACTGGGGACAGGGGCGAAAGTTAGGCAGTACTTC
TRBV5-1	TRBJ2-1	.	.	CASSLAGDIALYEQFF	TGCGCCAGCAGCCTGGCAGGGGACATCGCTTTGTATGAGCAGTTCTTC